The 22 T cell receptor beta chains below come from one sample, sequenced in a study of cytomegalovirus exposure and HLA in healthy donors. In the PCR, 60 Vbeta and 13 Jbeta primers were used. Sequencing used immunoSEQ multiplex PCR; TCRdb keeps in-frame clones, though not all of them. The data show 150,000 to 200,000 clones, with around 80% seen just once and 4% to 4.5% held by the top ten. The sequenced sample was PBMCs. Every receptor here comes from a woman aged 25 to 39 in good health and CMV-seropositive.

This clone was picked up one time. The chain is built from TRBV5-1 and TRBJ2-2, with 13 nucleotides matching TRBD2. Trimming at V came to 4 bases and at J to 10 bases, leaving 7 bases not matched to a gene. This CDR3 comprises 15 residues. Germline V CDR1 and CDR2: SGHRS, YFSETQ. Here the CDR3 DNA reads TGCGCCAGCAGCCCGGGACTAGCGGGATCGACGGAGCTGTTTTTT. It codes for CASSPGLAGSTELFF.

CDR3 in amino acids: CASSTRGRQPQHF. CDR3 DNA sequence: TGTGCCAGCAGCACCCGAGGTAGACAGCCCCAGCATTTT. The rearrangement joins TRBV7-2 to TRBJ1-5; D is ambiguous. Trimming removed 5 bases at V and 7 bases at J, with 12 bases between. The V gene's germline CDR1 is SGHTA and CDR2 FQGNSA. The CDR3 has 13 residues.

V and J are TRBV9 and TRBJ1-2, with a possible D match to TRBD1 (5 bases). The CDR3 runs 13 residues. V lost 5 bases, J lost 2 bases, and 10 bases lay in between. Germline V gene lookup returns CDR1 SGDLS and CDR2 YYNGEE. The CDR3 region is CASSPDRNYGYTF. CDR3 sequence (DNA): TGTGCCAGCAGTCCCGACAGAAACTATGGCTACACCTTC.

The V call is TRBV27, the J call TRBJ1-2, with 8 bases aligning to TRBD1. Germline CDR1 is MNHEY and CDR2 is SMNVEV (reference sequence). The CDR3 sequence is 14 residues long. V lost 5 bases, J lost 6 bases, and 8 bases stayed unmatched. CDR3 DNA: TGTGCCAGCAGTGATCCAGGGGGCGCGGATGGCTACACCTTC. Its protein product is CASSDPGGADGYTF.

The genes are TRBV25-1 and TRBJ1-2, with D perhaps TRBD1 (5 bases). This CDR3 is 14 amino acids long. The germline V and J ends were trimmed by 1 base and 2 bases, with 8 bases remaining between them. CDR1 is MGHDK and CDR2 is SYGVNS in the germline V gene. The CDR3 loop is CASSESRGNYGYTF. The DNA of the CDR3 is TGTGCCAGCAGTGAATCCCGGGGGAACTATGGCTACACCTTC.

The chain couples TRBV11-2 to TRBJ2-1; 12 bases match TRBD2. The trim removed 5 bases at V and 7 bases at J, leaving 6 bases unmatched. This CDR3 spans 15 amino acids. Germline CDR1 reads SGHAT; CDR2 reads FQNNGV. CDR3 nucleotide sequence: TGTGCCAGCAGCCCTACTAGCGGGAGGAGTAATGAGCAGTTCTTC. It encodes CASSPTSGRSNEQFF.

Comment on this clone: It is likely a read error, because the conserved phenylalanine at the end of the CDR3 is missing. CDR3 nucleotide sequence: TGCGCCAGCAGCCCGGACAGGGGATTCGGTGGCTACACCCTC. It codes for CASSPDRGFGGYTL. The chain employs TRBV4-3 and TRBJ1-2; TRBD1 matches 9 bases. J lost 7 bases, V lost 4 bases, and 7 bases had no gene match. From germline, CDR1 is LGHNA and CDR2 YSLEER. CDR3 length equals 14 residues.

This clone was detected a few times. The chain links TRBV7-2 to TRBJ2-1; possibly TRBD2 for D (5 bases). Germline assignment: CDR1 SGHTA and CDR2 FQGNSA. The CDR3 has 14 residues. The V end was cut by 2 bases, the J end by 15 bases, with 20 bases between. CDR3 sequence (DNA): TGTGCCAGCAGCTTACACGCTAGCACAAAAGAATGGTTCTTC. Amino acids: CASSLHASTKEWFF.

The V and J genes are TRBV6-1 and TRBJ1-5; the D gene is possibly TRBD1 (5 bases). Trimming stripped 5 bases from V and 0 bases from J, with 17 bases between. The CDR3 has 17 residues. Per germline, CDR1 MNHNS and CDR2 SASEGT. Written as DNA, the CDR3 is TGTGCCAGCAGTCAAGTATCCCAGGGCTATAGCAATCAGCCCCAGCATTTT. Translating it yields CASSQVSQGYSNQPQHF.

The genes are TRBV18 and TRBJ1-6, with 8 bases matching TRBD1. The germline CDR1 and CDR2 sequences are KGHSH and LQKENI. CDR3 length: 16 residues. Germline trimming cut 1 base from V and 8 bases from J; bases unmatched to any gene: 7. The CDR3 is CASSPQGTGLDSPLHF. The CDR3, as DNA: TGTGCCAGCTCACCACAAGGGACAGGACTTGATTCACCCCTCCACTTT. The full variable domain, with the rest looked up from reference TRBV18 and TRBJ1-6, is NAGVMQNPRHLVRRRGQEARLRCSPMKGHSHVYWYRQLPEEGLKFMVYLQKENIIDESGMPKERFSAEFPKEGPSILRIQQVVRGDSAAYFCASSPQGTGLDSPLHFGNGTRLTVT.

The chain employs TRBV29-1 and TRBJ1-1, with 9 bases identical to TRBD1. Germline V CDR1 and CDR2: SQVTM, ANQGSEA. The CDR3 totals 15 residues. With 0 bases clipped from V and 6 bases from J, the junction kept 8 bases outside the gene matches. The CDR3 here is CSVEEDRGGVSEAFF. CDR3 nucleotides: TGCAGCGTTGAAGAGGACAGGGGAGGGGTGTCTGAAGCTTTCTTT.

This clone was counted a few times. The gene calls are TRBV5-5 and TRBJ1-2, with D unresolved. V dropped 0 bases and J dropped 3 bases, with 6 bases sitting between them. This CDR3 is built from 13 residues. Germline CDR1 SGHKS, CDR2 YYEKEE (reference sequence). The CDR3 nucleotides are TGTGCCAGCAGCTTGGAGCTGGACTATGGCTACACCTTC. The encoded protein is CASSLELDYGYTF.

DNA of the CDR3: TGTGCCAGCAGCCCGGGGACAGAAGCTTTCTTT. As protein: CASSPGTEAFF. The chain carries TRBV11-2 and TRBJ1-1; perhaps TRBD1 as D (6 bases). The germline V and J ends were trimmed by 5 bases and 8 bases, with 9 bases remaining between them. The germline V gene has CDR1 SGHAT and CDR2 FQNNGV. CDR3 length: 11 amino acids.

This chain's CDR3 is CASTPSERGYTF. The CDR3 region has the DNA TGTGCCAGCACCCCCTCAGAACGTGGCTACACCTTC. J is TRBJ1-2 and V is TRBV6-6; no firm D call. Germline-derived CDR1 and CDR2 are MNHNY and SVGAGI (reference sequence). V was pared by 7 bases and J by 7 bases, with 13 bases between. The CDR3 runs to 12 residues.

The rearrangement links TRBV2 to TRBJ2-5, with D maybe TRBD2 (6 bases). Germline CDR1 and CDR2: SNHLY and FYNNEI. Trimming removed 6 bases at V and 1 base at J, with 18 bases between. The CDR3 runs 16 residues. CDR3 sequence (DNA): TGTGCCAGCAGGCGTTCCGCTAGCGCAGCCCAAGAGACCCAGTACTTC. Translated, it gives CASRRSASAAQETQYF.

CDR3 in amino acids: CASSYGRAVFGYTF. CDR3 bases: TGTGCCAGCAGTTACGGGAGGGCGGTTTTTGGCTACACCTTC. V is TRBV6-5 and J is TRBJ1-2; D gene unclear. From germline, CDR1 is MNHEY and CDR2 SVGAGI. The CDR3 extends over 14 amino acids. Trimming took 2 bases from V and 7 from J, leaving 14 bases between them.

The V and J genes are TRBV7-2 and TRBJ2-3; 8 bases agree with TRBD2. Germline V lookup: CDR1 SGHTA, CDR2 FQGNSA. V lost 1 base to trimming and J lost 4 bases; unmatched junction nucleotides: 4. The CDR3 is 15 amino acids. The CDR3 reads CASSLEAGGADTQYF. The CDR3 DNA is TGTGCCAGCAGCTTAGAGGCGGGGGGCGCAGATACGCAGTATTTT.

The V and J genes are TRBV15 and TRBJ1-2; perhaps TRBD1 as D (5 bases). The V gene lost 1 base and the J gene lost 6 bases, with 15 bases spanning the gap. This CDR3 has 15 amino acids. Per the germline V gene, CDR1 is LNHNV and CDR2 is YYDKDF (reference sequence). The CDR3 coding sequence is TGTGCCACCAGCAGAGCGAGGGAGTCGGGGGATGGCTACACCTTC. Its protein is CATSRARESGDGYTF. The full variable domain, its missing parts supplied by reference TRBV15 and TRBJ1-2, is DAMVIQNPRYQVTQFGKPVTLSCSQTLNHNVMYWYQQKSSQAPKLLFHYYDKDFNNEADTPDNFQSRRPNTSFCFLDIRSPGLGDTAMYLCATSRARESGDGYTFGSGTRLTVV.

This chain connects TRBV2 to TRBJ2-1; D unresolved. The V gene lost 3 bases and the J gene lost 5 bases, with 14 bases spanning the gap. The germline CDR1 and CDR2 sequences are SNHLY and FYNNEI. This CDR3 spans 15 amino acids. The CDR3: CASSDPRSSDNEQFF. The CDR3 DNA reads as TGTGCCAGCAGTGATCCAAGGTCCAGCGACAATGAGCAGTTCTTC.

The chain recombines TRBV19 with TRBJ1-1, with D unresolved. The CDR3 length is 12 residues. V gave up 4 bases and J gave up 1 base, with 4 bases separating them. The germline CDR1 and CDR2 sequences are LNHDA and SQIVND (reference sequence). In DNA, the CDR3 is TGTGCCAGTAGTAAACAGAACACTGAAGCTTTCTTT. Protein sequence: CASSKQNTEAFF.

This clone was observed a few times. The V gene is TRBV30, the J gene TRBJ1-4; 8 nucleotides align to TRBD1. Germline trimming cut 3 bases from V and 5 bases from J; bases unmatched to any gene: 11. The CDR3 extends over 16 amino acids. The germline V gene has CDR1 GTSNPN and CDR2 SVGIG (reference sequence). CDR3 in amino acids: CAWSDPAGQENEKLFF. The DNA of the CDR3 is TGTGCCTGGAGCGACCCGGCGGGACAGGAGAATGAAAAACTGTTTTTT.

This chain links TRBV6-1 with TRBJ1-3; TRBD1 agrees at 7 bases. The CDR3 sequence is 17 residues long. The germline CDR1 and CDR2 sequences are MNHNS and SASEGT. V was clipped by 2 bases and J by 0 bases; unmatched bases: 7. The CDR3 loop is CASSESRTGTSGNTIYF. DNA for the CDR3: TGTGCCAGCAGTGAATCTAGGACAGGAACCTCTGGAAACACCATATATTTT.